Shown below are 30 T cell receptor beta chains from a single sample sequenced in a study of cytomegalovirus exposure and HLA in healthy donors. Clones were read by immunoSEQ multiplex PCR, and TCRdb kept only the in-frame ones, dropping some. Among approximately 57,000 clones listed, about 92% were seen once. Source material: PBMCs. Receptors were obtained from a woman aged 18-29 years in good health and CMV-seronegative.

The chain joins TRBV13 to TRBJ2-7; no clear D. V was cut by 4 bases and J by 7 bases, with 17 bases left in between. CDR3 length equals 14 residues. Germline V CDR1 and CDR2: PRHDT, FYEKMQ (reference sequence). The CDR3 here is CASSSFTGHREQYF. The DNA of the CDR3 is TGTGCCAGCAGCTCTTTCACTGGGCACAGAGAGCAGTACTTC.

CDR3 protein: CASSIREGGFGNEQFF. The CDR3 region has the DNA TGTGCCAGTAGTATTAGAGAAGGGGGCTTTGGCAATGAGCAGTTCTTC. The chain combines TRBV19 with TRBJ2-1, with 7 bases aligning to TRBD1. V shed 3 bases and J 6 bases; nucleotides not matched to a gene: 11. The germline V gene has CDR1 LNHDA and CDR2 SQIVND (reference sequence). The length of the CDR3 is 16 residues.

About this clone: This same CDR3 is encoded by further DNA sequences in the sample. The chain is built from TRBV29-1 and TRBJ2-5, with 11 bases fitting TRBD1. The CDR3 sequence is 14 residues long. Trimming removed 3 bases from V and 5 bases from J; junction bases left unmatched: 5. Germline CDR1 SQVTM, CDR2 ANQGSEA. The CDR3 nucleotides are TGCAGCGTTGAGGACAGGGGGCGGGGGGAGACCCAGTACTTC. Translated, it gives CSVEDRGRGETQYF.

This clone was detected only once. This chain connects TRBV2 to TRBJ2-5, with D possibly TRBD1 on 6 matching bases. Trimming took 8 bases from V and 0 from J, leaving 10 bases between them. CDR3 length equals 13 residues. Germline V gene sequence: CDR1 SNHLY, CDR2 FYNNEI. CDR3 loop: CASGRDNQETQYF. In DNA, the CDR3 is TGTGCCAGCGGCAGGGACAACCAAGAGACCCAGTACTTC.

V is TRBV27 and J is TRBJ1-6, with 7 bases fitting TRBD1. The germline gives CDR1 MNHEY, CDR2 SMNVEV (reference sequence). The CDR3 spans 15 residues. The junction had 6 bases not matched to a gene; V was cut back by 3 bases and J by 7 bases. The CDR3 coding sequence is TGTGCCAGCAGTTTCGGACAGGCGAAGAATTCACCCCTCCACTTT. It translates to CASSFGQAKNSPLHF.

CDR3 bases: TGCAGCCCTAGGACTAGCGACGACAATGAGCAGTTCTTC. Its translation is CSPRTSDDNEQFF. The chain carries TRBV29-1 and TRBJ2-1, with 9 bases aligning to TRBD2. Germline V gives CDR1 SQVTM, CDR2 ANQGSEA. CDR3 length equals 13 residues. Losses at the gene ends were 8 bases for V and 5 bases for J; bases not matched to a gene: 7.

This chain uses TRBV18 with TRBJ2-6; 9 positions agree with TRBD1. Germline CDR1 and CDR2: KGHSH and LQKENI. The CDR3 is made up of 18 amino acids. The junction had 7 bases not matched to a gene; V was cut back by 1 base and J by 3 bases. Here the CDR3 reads CASSPQGTGLDGANVLTF. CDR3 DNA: TGTGCCAGCTCACCACAGGGGACAGGGCTTGATGGGGCCAACGTCCTGACTTTC.

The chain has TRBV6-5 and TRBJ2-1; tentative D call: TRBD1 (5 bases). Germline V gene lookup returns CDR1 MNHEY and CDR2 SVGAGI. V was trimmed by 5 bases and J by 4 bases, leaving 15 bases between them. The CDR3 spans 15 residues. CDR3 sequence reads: CASSRQGLPYNEQFF. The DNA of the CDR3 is TGTGCCAGCAGTCGGCAGGGCCTCCCTTACAATGAGCAGTTCTTC.

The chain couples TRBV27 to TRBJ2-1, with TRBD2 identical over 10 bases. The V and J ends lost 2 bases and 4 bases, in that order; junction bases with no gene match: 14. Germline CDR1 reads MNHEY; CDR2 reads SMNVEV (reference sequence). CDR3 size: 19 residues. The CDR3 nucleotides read TGTGCCAGCAGTTTAAGGTCTTCTAGCGGGAGATTCGGGTACAATGAGCAGTTCTTC. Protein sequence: CASSLRSSSGRFGYNEQFF.

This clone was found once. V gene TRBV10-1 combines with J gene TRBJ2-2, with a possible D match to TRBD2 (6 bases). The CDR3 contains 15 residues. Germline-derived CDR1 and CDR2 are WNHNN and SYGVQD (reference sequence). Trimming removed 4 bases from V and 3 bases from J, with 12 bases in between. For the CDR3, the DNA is TGCGCCAGCAGTGGACGGCGGGACTACACCGGGGAGCTGTTTTTT. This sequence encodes CASSGRRDYTGELFF.

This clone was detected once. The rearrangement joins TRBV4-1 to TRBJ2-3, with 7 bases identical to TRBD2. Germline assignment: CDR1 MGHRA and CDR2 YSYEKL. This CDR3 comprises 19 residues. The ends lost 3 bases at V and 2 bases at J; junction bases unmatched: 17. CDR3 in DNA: TGCGCCAGCAGCCATCAAGGGGCCCGGCTAGCGGTTAACACAGATACGCAGTATTTT. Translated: CASSHQGARLAVNTDTQYF.

CDR3 in DNA: TGTGCGGGACAAGGCGTACGAGAGACCCAGTACTTC. It yields the protein CAGQGVRETQYF. J is TRBJ2-5 and V is TRBV2, with a weak D call TRBD1 (6 bases). From germline, CDR1 is SNHLY and CDR2 FYNNEI. This CDR3 is built from 12 residues.

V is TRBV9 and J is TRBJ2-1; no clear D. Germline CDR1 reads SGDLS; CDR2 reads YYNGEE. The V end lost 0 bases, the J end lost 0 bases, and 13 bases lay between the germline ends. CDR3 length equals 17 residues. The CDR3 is CASSVDRGLSSYNEQFF. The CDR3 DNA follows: TGTGCCAGCAGCGTAGATAGAGGCCTGAGCTCCTACAATGAGCAGTTCTTC. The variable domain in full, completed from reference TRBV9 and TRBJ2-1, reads DSGVTQTPKHLITATGQRVTLRCSPRSGDLSVYWYQQSLDQGLQFLIQYYNGEERAKGNILERFSAQQFPDLHSELNLSSLELGDSALYFCASSVDRGLSSYNEQFFGPGTRLTVL.

CDR3 coding DNA: TGCGCCAGCAGCTTGGAGGGGGACAGACTAACAGGGGAGACCCAGTACTTC. It yields the protein CASSLEGDRLTGETQYF. This chain joins TRBV5-1 and TRBJ2-5; 7 nucleotides line up with TRBD1. The length of the CDR3 is 17 residues. Germline lookup yields CDR1 SGHRS and CDR2 YFSETQ. V shed 0 bases and J 5 bases; nucleotides not matched to a gene: 13.

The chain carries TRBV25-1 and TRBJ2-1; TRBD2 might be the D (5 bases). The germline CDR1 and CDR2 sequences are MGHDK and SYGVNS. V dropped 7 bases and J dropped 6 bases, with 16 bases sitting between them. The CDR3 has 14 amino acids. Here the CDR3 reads CASKGEIAVNEQFF. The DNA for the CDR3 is TGTGCCAGCAAGGGAGAGATTGCGGTCAATGAGCAGTTCTTC.

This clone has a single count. The CDR3 DNA reads as TGTGCCACCAGCAGAGGTGACGGGAGGAGCTCCTACGAGCAGTACGTC. It codes for CATSRGDGRSSYEQYV. The chain joins TRBV15 to TRBJ2-7; 7 bases match TRBD2. After removal of 1 base from V and 0 bases from J, the junction contained 6 bases not matched to a gene. The CDR3 contains 16 residues. CDR1 is LNHNV and CDR2 is YYDKDF in the germline V gene (reference sequence).

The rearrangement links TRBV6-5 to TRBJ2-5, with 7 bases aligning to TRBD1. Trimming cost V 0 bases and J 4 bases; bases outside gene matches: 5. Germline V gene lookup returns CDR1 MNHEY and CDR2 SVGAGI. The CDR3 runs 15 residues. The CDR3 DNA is TGTGCCAGCAGTTACTCGATAGGGGGCGGAGAGACCCAGTACTTC. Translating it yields CASSYSIGGGETQYF.

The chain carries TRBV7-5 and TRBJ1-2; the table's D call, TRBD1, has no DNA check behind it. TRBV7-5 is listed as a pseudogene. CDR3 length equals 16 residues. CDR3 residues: CVRSLLSRDRIYGYTF. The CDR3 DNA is TGTGTCAGAAGCTTACTCTCTCGGGACAGAATCTATGGCTACACCTTC.

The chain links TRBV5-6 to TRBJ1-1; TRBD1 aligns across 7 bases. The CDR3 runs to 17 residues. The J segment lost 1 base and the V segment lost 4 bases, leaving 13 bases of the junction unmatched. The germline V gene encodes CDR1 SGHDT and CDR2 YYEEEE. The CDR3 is CASSPVSKGARNTEAFF. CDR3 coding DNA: TGTGCCAGCAGCCCGGTTTCTAAGGGGGCTCGGAACACTGAAGCTTTCTTT.

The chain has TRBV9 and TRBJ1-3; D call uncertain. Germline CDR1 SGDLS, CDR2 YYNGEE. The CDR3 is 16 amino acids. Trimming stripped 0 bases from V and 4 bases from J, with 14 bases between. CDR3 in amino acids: CASSVATRGNGNTIYF. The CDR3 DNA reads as TGTGCCAGCAGCGTAGCTACTAGAGGGAACGGAAACACCATATATTTT.

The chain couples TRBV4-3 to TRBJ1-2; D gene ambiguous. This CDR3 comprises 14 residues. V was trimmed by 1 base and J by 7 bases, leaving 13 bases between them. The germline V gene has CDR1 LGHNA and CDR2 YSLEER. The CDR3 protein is CASSQVVREGGYTF. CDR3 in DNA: TGCGCCAGCAGCCAAGTCGTTCGGGAGGGTGGCTACACCTTC.

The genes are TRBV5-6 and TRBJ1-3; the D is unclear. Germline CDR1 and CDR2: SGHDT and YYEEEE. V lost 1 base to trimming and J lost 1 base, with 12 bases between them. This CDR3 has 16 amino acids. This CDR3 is CASSLLLGWSGNTIYF. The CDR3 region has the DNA TGTGCCAGCAGCTTGCTGTTGGGCTGGTCTGGAAACACCATATATTTT.

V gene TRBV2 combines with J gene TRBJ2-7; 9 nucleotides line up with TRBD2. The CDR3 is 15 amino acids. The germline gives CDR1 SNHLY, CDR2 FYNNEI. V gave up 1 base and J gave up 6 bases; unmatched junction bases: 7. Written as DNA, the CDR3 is TGTGCCAGCAGTGAAGGACTAGCGGACGGGTCCGAGCAGTACGTC. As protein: CASSEGLADGSEQYV.

CDR3 residues: CASSLDLVASTDTQYF. The CDR3 coding sequence is TGTGCCAGCAGCTTAGATCTGGTAGCGTCCACAGATACGCAGTATTTT. This sequence joins TRBV11-3 and TRBJ2-3; D may be TRBD2 (5 bases). The CDR3 sequence is 16 residues long. Germline CDR1 is SGHNT and CDR2 is YENEEA. V was clipped by 0 bases and J by 2 bases, with 12 bases between them.

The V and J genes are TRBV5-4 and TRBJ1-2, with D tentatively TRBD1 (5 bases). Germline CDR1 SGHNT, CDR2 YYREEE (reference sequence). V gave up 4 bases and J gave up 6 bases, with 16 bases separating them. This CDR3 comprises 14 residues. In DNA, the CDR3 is TGTGCCAGCAGCGTCTCTGAGGCGGGGCATGGCTACACCTTC. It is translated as CASSVSEAGHGYTF.

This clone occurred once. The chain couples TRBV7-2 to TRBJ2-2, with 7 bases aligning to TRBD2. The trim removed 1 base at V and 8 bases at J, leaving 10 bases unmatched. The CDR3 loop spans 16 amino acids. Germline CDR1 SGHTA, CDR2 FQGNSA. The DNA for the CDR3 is TGTGCCAGCAGCTTAGGGTTACCGGGAGGTATAGGGGAGCTGTTTTTT. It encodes CASSLGLPGGIGELFF.

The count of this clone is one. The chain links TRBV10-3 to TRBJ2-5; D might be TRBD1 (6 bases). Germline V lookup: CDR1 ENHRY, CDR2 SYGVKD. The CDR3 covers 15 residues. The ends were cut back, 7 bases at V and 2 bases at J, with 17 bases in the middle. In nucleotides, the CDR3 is TGTGCCATCAACTCTGGCCGCGGACAGCAAGAGACCCAGTACTTC. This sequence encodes CAINSGRGQQETQYF.

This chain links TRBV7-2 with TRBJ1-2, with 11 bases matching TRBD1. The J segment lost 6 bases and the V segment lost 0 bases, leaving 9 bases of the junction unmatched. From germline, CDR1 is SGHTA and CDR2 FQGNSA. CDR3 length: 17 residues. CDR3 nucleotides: TGTGCCAGCAGCTTAGCGATTATAGGACAGGGGGCGCATGGCTACACCTTC. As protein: CASSLAIIGQGAHGYTF.

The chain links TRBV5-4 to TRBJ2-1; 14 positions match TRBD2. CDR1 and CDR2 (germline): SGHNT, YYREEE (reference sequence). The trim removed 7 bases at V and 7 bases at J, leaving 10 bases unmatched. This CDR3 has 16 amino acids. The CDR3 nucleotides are TGTGCCAGCGGCCTAACGACTAGCGGGGGGGGAAATGAGCAGTTCTTC. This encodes CASGLTTSGGGNEQFF.

The CDR3: CASSPSRGPNTEAFF. CDR3 bases: TGTGCCAGCAGCCCGTCCAGGGGCCCGAACACTGAAGCTTTCTTT. The V gene is TRBV14, the J gene TRBJ1-1, with a tentative D call TRBD1 (6 bases). Trimming removed 4 bases at V and 1 base at J, with 13 bases between. The CDR3 is 15 amino acids. The germline V gene has CDR1 SGHDN and CDR2 FVKESK.